The 5 T cell receptor beta chains in this list originate from one sample, sequenced in a study of blood T cell repertoires in COVID-19 (TCRdb year 2020). Library preparation was by the immunoSEQ multiplex PCR assay. TCRdb's version of the immuneACCESS table is confined to in-frame rearrangements and falls short of the full clone set. An unresolved V gene accounts for under half of the shortfall where checked; the remainder is of unknown origin. A total of about 180,000 clones appear in this sample, 81% of them only once. Around 11% of the sample goes to the ten largest clones. Sequences were obtained from peripheral blood. Receptors were obtained from an elderly woman with COVID-19, enrolled during active disease.

The V gene is TRBV11-3, the J gene TRBJ1-1; 7 nucleotides align to TRBD1. Germline loops: CDR1 SGHNT, CDR2 YENEEA. The CDR3 is 13 residues long. Germline trimming cut 2 bases from V and 4 bases from J; bases unmatched to any gene: 1. CDR3 protein: CASSLRQGTEAFF. For the CDR3, the DNA is TGTGCCAGCAGCTTAAGACAGGGCACTGAAGCTTTCTTT. Using reference TRBV11-3 and TRBJ1-1 for the parts outside the CDR3, the full variable domain is EAGVVQSPRYKIIEKKQPVAFWCNPISGHNTLYWYLQNLGQGPELLIRYENEEAVDDSQLPKDRFSAERLKGVDSTLKIQPAELGDSAVYLCASSLRQGTEAFFGQGTRLTVV.

This chain connects TRBV5-1 to TRBJ2-2, with 10 bases lining up with TRBD1. Looked up from germline, CDR1 is SGHRS and CDR2 is YFSETQ. The CDR3 extends over 15 amino acids. The junction had 6 bases not matched to a gene; V was cut back by 4 bases and J by 6 bases. The CDR3 nucleotides are TGCGCCAGCAGCCCGGGACAGGGGCGCGCCGGGGAGCTGTTTTTT. Its translation is CASSPGQGRAGELFF.

The gene calls are TRBV18 and TRBJ1-1; D is possibly TRBD1 (6 bases). Trimming shortened V by 6 bases and J by 3 bases, and 8 bases separated the two germline ends. The CDR3 runs 12 residues. From germline, CDR1 is KGHSH and CDR2 LQKENI. The CDR3 here is CASSQGYTEAFF. The DNA of the CDR3 is TGTGCCAGCTCGCAGGGGTACACTGAAGCTTTCTTT.

This clone has only one observation. This chain links TRBV5-1 with TRBJ2-3; 13 nucleotides agree with TRBD2. From germline, CDR1 is SGHRS and CDR2 YFSETQ. Trimming took 4 bases from V and 2 from J; bases not matched to a gene: 25. This CDR3 is 23 amino acids long. As DNA, the CDR3 is TGCGCCAGCAGCCGGACCAGGACTAGCGGGGGTCCCTTAAACCACATGTCCACAGATACGCAGTATTTT. Encoded protein: CASSRTRTSGGPLNHMSTDTQYF.

On this clone itself: This sample also contains other DNA sequences that code for the same CDR3. The chain recombines TRBV2 with TRBJ2-1; D unclear. CDR1 and CDR2 from the germline V gene are SNHLY and FYNNEI. The CDR3 is 15 amino acids. Trimming took 6 bases from V and 0 from J, leaving 12 bases between them. CDR3 amino acids: CASSAWASSYNEQFF. DNA for the CDR3: TGTGCCAGCAGCGCCTGGGCCAGCTCCTACAATGAGCAGTTCTTC.